Shown below are 17 T cell receptor beta chains from a single sample sequenced in a study of cytomegalovirus exposure and HLA in healthy donors. It was with 60 Vbeta and 13 Jbeta primers that the PCR ran. The method was immunoSEQ multiplex PCR; TCRdb's version includes in-frame clones alone and lacks a portion of them. The sample carries over 130,000 clones, roughly four fifths recorded once. The sequencing sample was made of PBMCs. All receptors derive from a male donor in good health and CMV-seronegative.

This clone was observed once. In nucleotides, the CDR3 is TGCGCCAGCAGTGCCCGACTGCAAGAGACCCAGTACTTC. Encoded protein: CASSARLQETQYF. V usage is TRBV10-1 and J usage is TRBJ2-5; no firm D call. The CDR3 length is 13 residues. Germline V CDR1 and CDR2: WNHNN, SYGVQD (reference sequence). Trimming shortened V by 4 bases and J by 2 bases, and 8 bases separated the two germline ends.

The chain uses TRBV29-1 and TRBJ2-3, with D hard to call. V lost 6 bases and J 1 base, leaving 8 bases between the germline ends. The germline CDR1 and CDR2 sequences are SQVTM and ANQGSEA. CDR3 size: 12 residues. The CDR3 reads CSVASGTDTQYF. CDR3 DNA: TGCAGCGTCGCATCGGGCACAGATACGCAGTATTTT.

The chain recombines TRBV29-1 with TRBJ1-2; 10 bases fit TRBD1. Trimming at V came to 6 bases and at J to 6 bases, leaving 7 bases not matched to a gene. Germline lookup yields CDR1 SQVTM and CDR2 ANQGSEA. CDR3 size: 13 residues. CDR3 nucleotides: TGCAGCGTACTCCGGGACAGGGGTGATGGCTACACCTTC. Protein product: CSVLRDRGDGYTF.

The CDR3 nucleotides are TGTGCCAGCTCCCTAGGATATCCCCCGGGAAACACCATATATTTT. Translation: CASSLGYPPGNTIYF. The genes are TRBV27 and TRBJ1-3; D ambiguous. Germline lookup yields CDR1 MNHEY and CDR2 SMNVEV (reference sequence). The CDR3 runs 15 residues. V was pared by 8 bases and J by 4 bases, with 18 bases between.

The count of this clone is one. This chain connects TRBV19 to TRBJ2-1; 9 nucleotides match TRBD1. The length of the CDR3 is 15 residues. Germline values: CDR1 LNHDA, CDR2 SQIVND (reference sequence). Unmatched junction bases numbered 10, after V lost 5 bases and J lost 8 bases. CDR3 sequence reads: CASSPDRGFRDEQFF. CDR3 DNA sequence: TGTGCCAGTAGTCCGGACAGGGGCTTTAGGGATGAGCAGTTCTTC.

This rearrangement joins TRBV18 to TRBJ1-2; a weak D match, TRBD1 (5 bases). The germline gives CDR1 KGHSH, CDR2 LQKENI. The V gene lost 3 bases and the J gene lost 1 base, with 12 bases spanning the gap. CDR3 size: 15 residues. The DNA for the CDR3 is TGTGCCAGCTCACCGGTAGGACACTTTAACTATGGCTACACCTTC. Amino acids: CASSPVGHFNYGYTF.

The rearrangement joins TRBV27 to TRBJ2-7; TRBD1 aligns across 8 bases. Germline V lookup: CDR1 MNHEY, CDR2 SMNVEV (reference sequence). The CDR3 has 13 amino acids. V gave up 5 bases and J gave up 0 bases; unmatched junction bases: 0. CDR3 sequence: CASSQGASYEQYF. The CDR3 nucleotides are TGTGCCAGCAGTCAGGGGGCCTCCTACGAGCAGTACTTC.

The V and J genes are TRBV6-5 and TRBJ1-2; no reliable D call. V lost 7 bases to trimming and J lost 1 base, with 16 bases between them. The CDR3 totals 15 residues. Germline V gene lookup returns CDR1 MNHEY and CDR2 SVGAGI. The CDR3 bases are TGTGCCAGCACCAACGGTGGGGAGAATAACTATGGCTACACCTTC. Translation: CASTNGGENNYGYTF.

The chain recombines TRBV6-5 with TRBJ1-5; D gene unclear. Per germline, CDR1 MNHEY and CDR2 SVGAGI. With 1 base removed from V and 5 bases from J, the gap between germline ends came to 9 bases. The CDR3 loop spans 14 amino acids. The CDR3 sequence: CASSYYSPDQPQHF. In nucleotides, the CDR3 is TGTGCCAGCAGTTACTACAGCCCCGATCAGCCCCAGCATTTT.

The chain joins TRBV30 to TRBJ2-3; TRBD1 matches 7 bases. In germline, CDR1 is GTSNPN, CDR2 SVGIG (reference sequence). V lost 0 bases and J lost 2; bases outside the gene matches: 5. The CDR3 has 15 amino acids. The CDR3 reads CAWSVERGPTDTQYF. CDR3 DNA: TGTGCCTGGAGTGTAGAAAGGGGGCCCACAGATACGCAGTATTTT.

V is TRBV7-3 and J is TRBJ2-5, with TRBD2 matching over 11 bases. Germline CDR1 SGHTA, CDR2 FQGTGA. CDR3 length: 15 amino acids. J was trimmed by 4 bases and V by 4 bases; bases with no gene match: 5. For the CDR3, the DNA is TGTGCCAGCAGCTCCTCCGGGACTAGCGGAGAGACCCAGTACTTC. Its translation: CASSSSGTSGETQYF.

CDR3 in DNA: TGTGCCAGTTCGAACGGGGGGGACCAAGAGACCCAGTACTTC. It yields the protein CASSNGGDQETQYF. The V call is TRBV6-1, the J call TRBJ2-5; 8 nucleotides match TRBD2. With V trimmed by 9 bases and J by 0 bases, 6 bases remained unmatched. The CDR3 spans 14 residues. Germline loops: CDR1 MNHNS, CDR2 SASEGT.

CDR3 region: CASSPGIGRETQYF. The CDR3 coding sequence is TGTGCCAGCAGTCCAGGGATAGGGAGGGAGACCCAGTACTTC. The V and J genes are TRBV6-5 and TRBJ2-5; D perhaps matches TRBD2 (6 bases). CDR3 length equals 14 residues. Trimming took off 5 bases at V and 5 bases at J, with 15 bases between the two ends. CDR1 is MNHEY and CDR2 is SVGAGI in the germline V gene.

This chain uses TRBV5-1 with TRBJ2-6; 14 bases are shared with TRBD2. The length of the CDR3 is 20 residues. The V gene's germline CDR1 is SGHRS and CDR2 YFSETQ. V gave up 4 bases and J gave up 4 bases; unmatched junction bases: 13. CDR3 in DNA: TGCGCCAGCAGCCTCCTGGGGACTAGCGGGAGAAGTTTCGGGGCCAACGTCCTGACTTTC. Translation gives CASSLLGTSGRSFGANVLTF.

This clone showed up just a few times. V is TRBV14 and J is TRBJ2-7, with 8 bases aligning to TRBD2. V was clipped by 0 bases and J by 0 bases; unmatched bases: 4. CDR3 length equals 16 residues. CDR1 and CDR2 (germline): SGHDN, FVKESK. The CDR3 DNA reads as TGTGCCAGCAGCCAAGAGGGACTAGAGGGCTCCTACGAGCAGTACTTC. Protein product: CASSQEGLEGSYEQYF.

V and J are TRBV4-2 and TRBJ2-7, with 11 bases aligning to TRBD2. With V trimmed by 0 bases and J by 5 bases, 3 bases remained unmatched. Germline loops: CDR1 LGHNA, CDR2 YNFKEQ. The CDR3 totals 15 residues. CDR3 amino acids: CASSQDRLAGNEQYF. The CDR3 region has the DNA TGTGCCAGCAGCCAAGATCGACTAGCGGGGAACGAGCAGTACTTC.

As DNA, the CDR3 is TGTGCCAGCAGTTACTCGAAATGGGACACCTACGAGCAGTACTTC. As protein: CASSYSKWDTYEQYF. V and J are TRBV6-5 and TRBJ2-7; D is possibly TRBD1 (6 bases). This CDR3 has 15 residues. Germline V gene sequence: CDR1 MNHEY, CDR2 SVGAGI. V lost 0 bases and J 2 bases, leaving 11 bases between the germline ends.